This TCR beta chain was sequenced in a study of blood T cell repertoires in COVID-19. The overall study: Italy, Spain and the United States were the sources of the convalescent and acute COVID-19 samples. T cells, B-cell-depleted T cells, or PBMCs supplied cDNA or gDNA.

This CDR3 is 16 amino acids long. The V end lost 4 bases, the J end lost 3 bases, and 16 bases lay between the germline ends. Germline V gene data show CDR1 as LNHDA and CDR2 as SQIVND (reference sequence). Authors' analysis steps: Counts of nucleated cells, estimated from reference gene primer amplification, were obtained. Only in-frame clones appear in the TCRdb table, and some are missing; sequencing was by immunoSEQ multiplex PCR. V and J calls plus clone size are reproduced from that table; the DNA served to infer D and trimming. The sample carries about 100,000 clones, 80% to 90% recorded once.

The receptor was derived from a middle-aged man with active or convalescent COVID-19. Sequenced material: peripheral blood. The chain couples TRBV19 to TRBJ1-5; D is perhaps TRBD1 (6 bases). The CDR3 sequence is CASSTSPTGLNQPQHF. The CDR3 DNA is TGTGCCAGTAGTACTTCCCCGACAGGTCTCAATCAGCCCCAGCATTTT.